Described below is a single T cell receptor beta chain sequence and its context. The data belong to a study of blood T cell repertoires in COVID-19. Study in general: Material from acute and convalescent COVID-19 was sourced from the United States, Italy and Spain. Sources were T cells, B-cell-depleted T cells, or PBMCs; the material itself was cDNA or gDNA.

The CDR3 contains 14 residues. CDR1 and CDR2 from the germline V gene are GTSNPN and SVGIG (reference sequence). V was pared by 3 bases and J by 3 bases, with 6 bases of the junction left unmatched. In the authors' methods: By means of reference gene primer amplification, nucleated cell counts were estimated. Sequencing used immunoSEQ multiplex PCR; TCRdb keeps in-frame clones, though not all of them. That table furnishes V, J and clone size, whereas the DNA furnished D and trimming. Of about 100,000 clones listed, over 80% are singletons. Sequenced sample: peripheral blood. J is TRBJ2-7 and V is TRBV30; 9 bases map to TRBD1. The sequence came from a middle-aged man with active or convalescent COVID-19. In DNA, the CDR3 is TGTGCCTGGAGCGGGGGACAGGGATTCTACGAGCAGTACTTC. The encoded protein is CAWSGGQGFYEQYF.